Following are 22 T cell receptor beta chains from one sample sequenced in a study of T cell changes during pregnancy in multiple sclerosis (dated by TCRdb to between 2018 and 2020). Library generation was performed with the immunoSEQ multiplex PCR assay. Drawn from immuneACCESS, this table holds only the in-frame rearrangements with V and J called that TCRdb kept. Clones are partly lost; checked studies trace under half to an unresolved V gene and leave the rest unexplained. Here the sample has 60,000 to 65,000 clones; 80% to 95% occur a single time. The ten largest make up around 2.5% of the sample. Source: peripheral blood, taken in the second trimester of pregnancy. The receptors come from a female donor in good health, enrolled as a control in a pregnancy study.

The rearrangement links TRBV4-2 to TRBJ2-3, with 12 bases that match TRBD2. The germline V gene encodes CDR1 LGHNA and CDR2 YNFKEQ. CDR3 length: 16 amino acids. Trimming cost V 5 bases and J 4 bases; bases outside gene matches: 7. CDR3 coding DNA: TGTGCCAGCAGCTACTCTACTAGCGGGGGGTCAGATACGCAGTATTTT. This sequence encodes CASSYSTSGGSDTQYF.

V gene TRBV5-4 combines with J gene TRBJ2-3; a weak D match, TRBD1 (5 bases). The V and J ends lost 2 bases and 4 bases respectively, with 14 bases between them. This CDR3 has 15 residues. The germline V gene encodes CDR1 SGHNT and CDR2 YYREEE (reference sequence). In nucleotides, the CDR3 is TGTGCCAGCAGCTTTGGGTTCAGGGCTGCAGATACGCAGTATTTT. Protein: CASSFGFRAADTQYF.

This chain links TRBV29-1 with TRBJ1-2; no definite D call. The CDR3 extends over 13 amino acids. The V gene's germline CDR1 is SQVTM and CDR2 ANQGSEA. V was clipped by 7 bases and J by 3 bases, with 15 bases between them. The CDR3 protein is CSAKDIDHYGYTF. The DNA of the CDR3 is TGCAGCGCAAAAGACATAGACCACTATGGCTACACCTTC. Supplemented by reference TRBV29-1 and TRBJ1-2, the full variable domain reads SAVISQKPSRDICQRGTSLTIQCQVDSQVTMMFWYRQQPGQSLTLIATANQGSEATYESGFVIDKFPISRPNLTFSTLTVSNMSPEDSSIYLCSAKDIDHYGYTFGSGTRLTVV.

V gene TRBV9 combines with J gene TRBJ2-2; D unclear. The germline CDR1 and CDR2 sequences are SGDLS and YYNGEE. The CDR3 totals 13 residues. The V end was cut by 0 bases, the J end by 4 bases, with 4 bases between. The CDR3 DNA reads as TGTGCCAGCAGCGTAGGTAGCACCGGGGAGCTGTTTTTT. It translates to CASSVGSTGELFF. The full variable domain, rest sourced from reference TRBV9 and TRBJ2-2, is DSGVTQTPKHLITATGQRVTLRCSPRSGDLSVYWYQQSLDQGLQFLIQYYNGEERAKGNILERFSAQQFPDLHSELNLSSLELGDSALYFCASSVGSTGELFFGEGSRLTVL.

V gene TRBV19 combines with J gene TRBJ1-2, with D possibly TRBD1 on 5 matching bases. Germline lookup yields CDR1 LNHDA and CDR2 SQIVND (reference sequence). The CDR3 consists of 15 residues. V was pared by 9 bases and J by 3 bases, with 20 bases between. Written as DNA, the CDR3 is TGTGCCAGCCTCGGGACTGTCCAGGAGGACTATGGCTACACCTTC. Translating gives CASLGTVQEDYGYTF.

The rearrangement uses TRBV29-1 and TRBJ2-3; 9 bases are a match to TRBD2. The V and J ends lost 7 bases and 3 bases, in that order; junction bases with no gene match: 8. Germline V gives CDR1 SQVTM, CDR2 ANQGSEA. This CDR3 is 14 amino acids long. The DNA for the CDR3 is TGCAGCGCCCCAGCGGGAGGAGGAACAGATACGCAGTATTTT. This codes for CSAPAGGGTDTQYF.

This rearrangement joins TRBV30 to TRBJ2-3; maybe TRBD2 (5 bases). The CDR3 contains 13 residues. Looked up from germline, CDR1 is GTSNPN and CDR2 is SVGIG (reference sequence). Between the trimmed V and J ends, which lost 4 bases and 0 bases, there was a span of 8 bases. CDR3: CAWTSGSTDTQYF. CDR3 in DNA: TGTGCCTGGACCAGCGGTAGCACAGATACGCAGTATTTT.

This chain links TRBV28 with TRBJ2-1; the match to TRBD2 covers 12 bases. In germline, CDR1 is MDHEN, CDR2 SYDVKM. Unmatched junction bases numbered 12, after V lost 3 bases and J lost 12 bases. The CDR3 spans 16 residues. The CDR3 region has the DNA TGTGCCAGCAGTTTCTCATCGGCTAGCGGGAGGGCCGTGCAGTTCTTC. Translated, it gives CASSFSSASGRAVQFF.

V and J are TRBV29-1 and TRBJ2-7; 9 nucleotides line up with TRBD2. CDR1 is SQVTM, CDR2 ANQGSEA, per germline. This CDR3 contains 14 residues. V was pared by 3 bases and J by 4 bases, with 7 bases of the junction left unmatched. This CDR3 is CSVEEDSGSYEQYF. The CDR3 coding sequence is TGCAGCGTTGAGGAGGATAGCGGGAGTTACGAGCAGTACTTC.

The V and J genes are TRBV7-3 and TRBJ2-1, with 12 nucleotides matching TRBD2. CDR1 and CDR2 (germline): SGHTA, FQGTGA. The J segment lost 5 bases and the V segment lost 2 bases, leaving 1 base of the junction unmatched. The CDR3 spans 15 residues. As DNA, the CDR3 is TGTGCCAGCAGCTTACTAGCGGGGGGGCACAATGAGCAGTTCTTC. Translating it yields CASSLLAGGHNEQFF.

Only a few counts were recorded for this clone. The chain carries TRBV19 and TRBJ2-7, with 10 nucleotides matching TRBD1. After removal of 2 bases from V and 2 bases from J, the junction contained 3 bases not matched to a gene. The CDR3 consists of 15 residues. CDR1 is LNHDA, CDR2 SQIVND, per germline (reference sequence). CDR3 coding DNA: TGTGCCAGTAGTATATCAGGACAGGGGGCCTACGAGCAGTACTTC. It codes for CASSISGQGAYEQYF.

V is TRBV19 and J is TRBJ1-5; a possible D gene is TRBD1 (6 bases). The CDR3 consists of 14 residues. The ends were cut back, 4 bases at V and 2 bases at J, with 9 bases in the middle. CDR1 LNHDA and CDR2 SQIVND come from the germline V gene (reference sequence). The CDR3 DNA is TGTGCCAGTAGTACGACAGGACGCAATCAGCCCCAGCATTTT. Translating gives CASSTTGRNQPQHF.

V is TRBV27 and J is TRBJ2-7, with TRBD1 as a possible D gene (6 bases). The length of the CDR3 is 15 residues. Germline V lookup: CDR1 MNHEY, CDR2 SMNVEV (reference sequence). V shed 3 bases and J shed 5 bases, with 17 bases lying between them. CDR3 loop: CASSLRTQGINEQYF. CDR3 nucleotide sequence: TGTGCCAGCAGTTTGCGGACACAGGGTATCAACGAGCAGTACTTC.

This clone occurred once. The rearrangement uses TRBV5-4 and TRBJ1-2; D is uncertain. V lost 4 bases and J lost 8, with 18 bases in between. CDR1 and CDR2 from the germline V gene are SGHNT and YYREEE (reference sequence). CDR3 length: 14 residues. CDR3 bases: TGTGCCAGCAGCAGTACCGGGAACCTGGGAGGCTACACCTTC. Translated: CASSSTGNLGGYTF. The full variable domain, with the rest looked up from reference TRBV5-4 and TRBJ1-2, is ETGVTQSPTHLIKTRGQQVTLRCSSQSGHNTVSWYQQALGQGPQFIFQYYREEENGRGNFPPRFSGLQFPNYSSELNVNALELDDSALYLCASSSTGNLGGYTFGSGTRLTVV.

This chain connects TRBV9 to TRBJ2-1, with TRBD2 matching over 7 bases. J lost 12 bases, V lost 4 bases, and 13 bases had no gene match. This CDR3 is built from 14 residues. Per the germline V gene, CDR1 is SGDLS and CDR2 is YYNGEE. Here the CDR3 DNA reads TGTGCCAGCAGCCCCGGGGGGTCGACTGGGCTGCAGTTCTTC. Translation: CASSPGGSTGLQFF.

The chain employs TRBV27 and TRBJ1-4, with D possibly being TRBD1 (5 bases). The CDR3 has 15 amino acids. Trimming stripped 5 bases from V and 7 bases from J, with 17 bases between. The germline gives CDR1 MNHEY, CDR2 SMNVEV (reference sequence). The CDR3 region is CASSPRGRVREKLFF. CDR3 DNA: TGTGCCAGCAGTCCAAGGGGCAGGGTACGTGAAAAACTGTTTTTT.

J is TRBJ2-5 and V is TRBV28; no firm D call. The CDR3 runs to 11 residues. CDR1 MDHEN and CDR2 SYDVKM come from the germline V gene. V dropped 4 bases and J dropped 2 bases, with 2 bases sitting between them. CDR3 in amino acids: CASSSQETQYF. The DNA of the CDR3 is TGTGCCAGCAGTTCACAAGAGACCCAGTACTTC.

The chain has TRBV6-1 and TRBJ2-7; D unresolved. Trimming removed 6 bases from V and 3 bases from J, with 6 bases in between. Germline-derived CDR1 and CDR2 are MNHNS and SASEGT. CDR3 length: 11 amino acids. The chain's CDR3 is CASRHLYEQYF. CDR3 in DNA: TGTGCCAGCAGACATCTCTACGAGCAGTACTTC.

Here the CDR3 reads CASSPPRTGNAGYTF. The CDR3 nucleotides read TGCGCCAGCAGCCCGCCCCGGACAGGGAATGCGGGCTACACCTTC. The chain uses TRBV5-1 and TRBJ1-2; 8 bases map to TRBD1. The J segment lost 8 bases and the V segment lost 4 bases, leaving 13 bases of the junction unmatched. The CDR3 runs to 15 residues. Germline V CDR1 and CDR2: SGHRS, YFSETQ.

The CDR3 DNA sequence: TGTGCCAGCAGTTTAAGCTATTATAGCAATCAGCCCCAGCATTTT. Amino acids: CASSLSYYSNQPQHF. The V call is TRBV2, the J call TRBJ1-5; D is ambiguous. The length of the CDR3 is 15 residues. Trimming pared 5 bases from V and 0 bases from J, leaving 11 bases between. Germline V gene lookup returns CDR1 SNHLY and CDR2 FYNNEI.

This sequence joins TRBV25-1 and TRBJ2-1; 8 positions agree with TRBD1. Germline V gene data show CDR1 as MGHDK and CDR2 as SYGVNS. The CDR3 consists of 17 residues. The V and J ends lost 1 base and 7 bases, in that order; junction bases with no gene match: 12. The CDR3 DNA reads TGTGCCAGCAGTGAATGGGGCTTTGGACAGGGTTTGAATGAGCAGTTCTTC. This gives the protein CASSEWGFGQGLNEQFF. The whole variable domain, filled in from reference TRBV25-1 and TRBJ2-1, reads EADIYQTPRYLVIGTGKKITLECSQTMGHDKMYWYQQDPGMELHLIHYSYGVNSTEKGDLSSESTVSRIRTEHFPLTLESARPSHTSQYLCASSEWGFGQGLNEQFFGPGTRLTVL.

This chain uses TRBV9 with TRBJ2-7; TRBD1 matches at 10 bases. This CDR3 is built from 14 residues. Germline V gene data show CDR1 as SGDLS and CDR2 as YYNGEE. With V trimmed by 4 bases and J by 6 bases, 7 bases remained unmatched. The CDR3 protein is CASSPRTGGGEQYF. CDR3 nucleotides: TGTGCCAGCAGCCCCCGGACAGGGGGAGGCGAGCAGTACTTC.